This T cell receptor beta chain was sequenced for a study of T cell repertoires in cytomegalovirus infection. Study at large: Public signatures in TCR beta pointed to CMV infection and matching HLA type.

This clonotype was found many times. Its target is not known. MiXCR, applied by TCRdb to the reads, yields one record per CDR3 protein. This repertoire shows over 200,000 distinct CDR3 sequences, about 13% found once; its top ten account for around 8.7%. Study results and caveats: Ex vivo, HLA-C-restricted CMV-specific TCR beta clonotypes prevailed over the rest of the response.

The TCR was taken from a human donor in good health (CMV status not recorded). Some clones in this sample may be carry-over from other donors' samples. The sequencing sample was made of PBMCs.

The CDR3 DNA reads TGTGCCAGCAGCCGTCCGGTGGGAGGCTACACCTTC. Its translation: CASSRPVGGYTF. V gene TRBV7-6 combines with J gene TRBJ1-2; D not certain. CDR3 size: 12 residues. The germline CDR1 and CDR2 sequences are SGHVS and FNYEAQ. The germline V and J ends were trimmed by 5 bases and 8 bases, with 12 bases remaining between them.